This T cell receptor (beta chain) is from a study of patients and donors after allogeneic stem cell transplantation. In TCRdb, the RT-PCR reads were re-called with MiXCR into one record per CDR3 protein. This repertoire shows 200,000 to 250,000 distinct CDR3 sequences, 12% to 15% found once; its top ten account for roughly 12%. This clonotype was observed a handful of times. The germline V gene encodes CDR1 LNHDA and CDR2 SQIVND (reference sequence). This CDR3 spans 15 amino acids. The ends were cut back, 3 bases at V and 5 bases at J, with 16 bases in the middle. This chain uses TRBV19 with TRBJ1-2; D uncertain. The receptor was derived from a human donor who was either an allogeneic HSCT recipient or a stem cell or donor lymphocyte infusion donor (not recorded which). It is not recorded whose cells these are; they may come from a transplant donor. Sequences were obtained from blood, either unsorted or a sorted T cell fraction (not recorded which). The CDR3 nucleotides read TGTGCCAGTAGTATCTCGAACACAGCCACTTATGGCTACACCTTC. It encodes CASSISNTATYGYTF.